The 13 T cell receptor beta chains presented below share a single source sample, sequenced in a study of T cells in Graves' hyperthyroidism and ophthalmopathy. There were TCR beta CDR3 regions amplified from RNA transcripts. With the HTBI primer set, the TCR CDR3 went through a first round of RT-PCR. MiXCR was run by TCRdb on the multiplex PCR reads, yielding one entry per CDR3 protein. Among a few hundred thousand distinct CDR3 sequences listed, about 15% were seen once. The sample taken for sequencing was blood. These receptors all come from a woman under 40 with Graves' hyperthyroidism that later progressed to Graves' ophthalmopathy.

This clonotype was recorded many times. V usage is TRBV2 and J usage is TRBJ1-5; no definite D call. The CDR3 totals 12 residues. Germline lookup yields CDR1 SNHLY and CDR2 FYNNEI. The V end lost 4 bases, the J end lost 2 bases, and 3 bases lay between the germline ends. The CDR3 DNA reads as TGTGCCAGCAGTGGGGGCAATCAGCCCCAGCATTTT. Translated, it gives CASSGGNQPQHF. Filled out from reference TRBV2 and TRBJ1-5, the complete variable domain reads EPEVTQTPSHQVTQMGQEVILRCVPISNHLYFYWYRQILGQKVEFLVSFYNNEISEKSEIFDDQFSVERPDGSNFTLKIRSTKLEDSAMYFCASSGGNQPQHFGDGTRLSIL.

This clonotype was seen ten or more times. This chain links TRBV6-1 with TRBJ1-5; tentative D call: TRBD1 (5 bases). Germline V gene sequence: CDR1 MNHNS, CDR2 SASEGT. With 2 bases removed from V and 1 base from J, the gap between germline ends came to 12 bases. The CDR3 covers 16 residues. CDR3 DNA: TGTGCCAGCAGTGAAACGGTTGGGGGAAGCAATCAGCCCCAGCATTTT. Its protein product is CASSETVGGSNQPQHF.

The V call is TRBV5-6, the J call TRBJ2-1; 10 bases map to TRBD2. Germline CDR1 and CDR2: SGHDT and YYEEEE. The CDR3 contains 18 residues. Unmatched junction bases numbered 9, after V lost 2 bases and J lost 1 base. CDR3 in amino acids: CASSLGLAGVLSYNEQFF. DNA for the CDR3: TGTGCCAGCAGCTTAGGGCTAGCGGGGGTCTTATCCTACAATGAGCAGTTCTTC. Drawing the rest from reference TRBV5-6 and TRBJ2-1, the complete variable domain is DAGVTQSPTHLIKTRGQQVTLRCSPKSGHDTVSWYQQALGQGPQFIFQYYEEEERQRGNFPDRFSGHQFPNYSSELNVNALLLGDSALYLCASSLGLAGVLSYNEQFFGPGTRLTVL.

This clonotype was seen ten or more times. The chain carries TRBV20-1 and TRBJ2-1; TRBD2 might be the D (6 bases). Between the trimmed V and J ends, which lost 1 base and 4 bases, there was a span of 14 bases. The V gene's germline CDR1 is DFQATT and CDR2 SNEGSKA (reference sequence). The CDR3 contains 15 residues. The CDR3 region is CSARGGREFYNEQFF. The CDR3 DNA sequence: TGCAGTGCTAGAGGCGGACGGGAGTTTTACAATGAGCAGTTCTTC.

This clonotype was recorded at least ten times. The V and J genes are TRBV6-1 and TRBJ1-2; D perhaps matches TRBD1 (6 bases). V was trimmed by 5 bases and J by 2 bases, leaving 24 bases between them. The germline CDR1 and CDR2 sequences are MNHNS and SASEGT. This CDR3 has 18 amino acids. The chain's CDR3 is CASSPSGGHTRMNYGYTF. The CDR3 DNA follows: TGTGCCAGCAGTCCCTCGGGGGGACACACTCGGATGAACTATGGCTACACCTTC.

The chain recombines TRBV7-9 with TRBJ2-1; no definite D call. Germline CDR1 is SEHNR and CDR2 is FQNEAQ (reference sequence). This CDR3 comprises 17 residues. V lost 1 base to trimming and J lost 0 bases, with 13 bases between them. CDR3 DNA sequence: TGTGCCAGCAGCTTAGACTCTAGATGGTCCTCCTACAATGAGCAGTTCTTC. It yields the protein CASSLDSRWSSYNEQFF.

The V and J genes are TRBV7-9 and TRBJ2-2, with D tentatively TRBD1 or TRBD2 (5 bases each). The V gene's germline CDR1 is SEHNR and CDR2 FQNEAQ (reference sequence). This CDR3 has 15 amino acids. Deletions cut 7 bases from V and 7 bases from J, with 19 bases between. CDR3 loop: CASTWDLRIGGELFF. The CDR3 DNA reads TGTGCCAGCACCTGGGACCTCCGTATCGGCGGGGAGCTGTTTTTT.

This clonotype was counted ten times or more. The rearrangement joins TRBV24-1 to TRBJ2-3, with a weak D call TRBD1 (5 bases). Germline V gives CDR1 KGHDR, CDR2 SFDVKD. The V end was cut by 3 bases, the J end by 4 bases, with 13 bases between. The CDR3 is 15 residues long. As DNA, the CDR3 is TGTGCCACCAGTGATGCTCTTACCAGGGCAGATACGCAGTATTTT. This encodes CATSDALTRADTQYF.

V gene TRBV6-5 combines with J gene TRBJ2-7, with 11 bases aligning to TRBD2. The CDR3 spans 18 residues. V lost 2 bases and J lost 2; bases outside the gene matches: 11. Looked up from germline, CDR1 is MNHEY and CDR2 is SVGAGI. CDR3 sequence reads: CASSYPPSGTSGTYEQYF. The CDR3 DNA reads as TGTGCCAGCAGTTACCCCCCGTCCGGGACTAGCGGAACCTACGAGCAGTACTTC.

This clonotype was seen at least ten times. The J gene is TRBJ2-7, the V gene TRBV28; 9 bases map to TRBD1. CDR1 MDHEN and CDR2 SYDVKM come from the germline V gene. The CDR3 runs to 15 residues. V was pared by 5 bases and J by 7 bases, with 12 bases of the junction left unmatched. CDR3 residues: CASSPPGQGPPEQYF. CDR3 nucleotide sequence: TGTGCCAGCAGTCCACCGGGACAGGGCCCCCCGGAGCAGTACTTC.

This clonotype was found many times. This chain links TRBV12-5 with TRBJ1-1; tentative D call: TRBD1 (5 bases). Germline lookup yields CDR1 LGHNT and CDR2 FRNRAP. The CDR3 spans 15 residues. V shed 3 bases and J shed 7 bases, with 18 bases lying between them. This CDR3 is CASGLGDQPSGEAFF. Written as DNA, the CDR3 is TGTGCTAGTGGTTTAGGGGATCAACCCAGCGGTGAAGCTTTCTTT.

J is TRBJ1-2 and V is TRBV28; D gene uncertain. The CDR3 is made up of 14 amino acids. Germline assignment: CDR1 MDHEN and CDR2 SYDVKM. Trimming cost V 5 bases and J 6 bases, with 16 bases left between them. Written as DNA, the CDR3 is TGTGCCAGCAGTATTAGTCTCACGGTGGATGGCTACACCTTC. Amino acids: CASSISLTVDGYTF.

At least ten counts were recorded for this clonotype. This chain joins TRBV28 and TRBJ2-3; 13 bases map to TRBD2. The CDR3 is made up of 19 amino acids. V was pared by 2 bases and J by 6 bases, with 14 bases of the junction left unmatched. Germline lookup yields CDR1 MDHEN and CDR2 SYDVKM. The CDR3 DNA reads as TGTGCCAGCAGTTTAGGACTAGCGGGAGAGGGGGGCCTCGGGGATACGCAGTATTTT. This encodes CASSLGLAGEGGLGDTQYF.